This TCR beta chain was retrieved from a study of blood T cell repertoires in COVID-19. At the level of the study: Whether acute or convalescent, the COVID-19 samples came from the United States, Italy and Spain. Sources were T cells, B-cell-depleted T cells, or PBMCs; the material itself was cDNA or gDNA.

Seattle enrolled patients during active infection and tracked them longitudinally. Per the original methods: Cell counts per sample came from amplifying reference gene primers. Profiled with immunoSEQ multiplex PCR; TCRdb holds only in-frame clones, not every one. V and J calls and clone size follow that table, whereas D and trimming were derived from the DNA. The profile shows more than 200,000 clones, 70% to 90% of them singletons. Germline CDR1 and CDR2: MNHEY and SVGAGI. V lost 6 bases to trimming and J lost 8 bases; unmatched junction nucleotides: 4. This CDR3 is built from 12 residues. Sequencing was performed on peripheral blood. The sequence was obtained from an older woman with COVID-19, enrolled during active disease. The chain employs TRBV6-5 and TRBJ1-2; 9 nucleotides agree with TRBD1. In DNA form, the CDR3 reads TGTGCCAGCAGACGACAGGGGGTAGGCTACACCTTC. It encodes CASRRQGVGYTF.